This T cell receptor (beta chain) was obtained from a study of T cell responses to AZD1222 COVID-19 vaccine. Overall study results and limits: The donors showed a predominance of white British ancestry and of females, with possible underestimation of clonal diversity. Unmutated variant regions are reportedly targeted by nearly half of spike-specific TCRs. Increased Spike-specific TCR breadth and depth were observed after two AZD1222 doses.

Concerning this clone: As yet, its antigen is unknown.

Looked up from germline, CDR1 is SGHRS and CDR2 is YFSETQ. Trimming took 7 bases from V and 4 from J; bases not matched to a gene: 7. The CDR3 sequence is 15 residues long. Measured with immunoSEQ multiplex PCR; TCRdb has only the in-frame clones, and not every one. Of 150,000 or so clones in the sample, 90% were seen once. This receptor was taken from an adult in good health. Source: peripheral blood, taken on day 0 of AZD1222 vaccination. The rearrangement uses TRBV5-1 and TRBJ1-3; 11 bases agree with TRBD1. The CDR3 bases are TGCGCCAGCGGACTTGGGACAGGGGGAGGAAACACCATATATTTT. Translating gives CASGLGTGGGNTIYF.